Shown below are 3 T cell receptor beta chains from a single sample sequenced in a study of blood T cell repertoires in COVID-19. TCRdb keeps only in-frame clones here, not all; method: immunoSEQ multiplex PCR. This sample has 110,000 or so clones; around 89% occur once, and the top ten carry approximately 4.2%. Sequencing was performed on peripheral blood. These receptors were taken from a woman aged 45-65 years with acute or convalescent COVID-19.

The chain employs TRBV6-5 and TRBJ2-7, with 8 bases lining up with TRBD1. J was trimmed by 3 bases and V by 7 bases; bases with no gene match: 8. The CDR3 loop spans 14 amino acids. Germline loops: CDR1 MNHEY, CDR2 SVGAGI. The CDR3 reads CASTEDRADYEQYF. The CDR3 DNA sequence: TGTGCCAGCACCGAGGACAGGGCCGACTACGAGCAGTACTTC.

This clone was detected only once. The rearrangement uses TRBV9 and TRBJ2-2; weak D call: TRBD2 (6 bases). Trimming pared 4 bases from V and 0 bases from J, leaving 13 bases between. The CDR3 is 16 residues long. Germline V gene lookup returns CDR1 SGDLS and CDR2 YYNGEE. CDR3 residues: CASSFRGGTNTGELFF. In nucleotides, the CDR3 is TGTGCCAGCAGCTTCCGTGGGGGGACGAACACCGGGGAGCTGTTTTTT.

The V gene is TRBV28, the J gene TRBJ2-1; 7 bases are shared with TRBD2. The CDR3 is 17 amino acids. With 7 bases clipped from V and 4 bases from J, the junction kept 16 bases outside the gene matches. Germline CDR1 is MDHEN and CDR2 is SYDVKM. The CDR3 protein is CASTLNGGGGGYNEQFF. In DNA form, the CDR3 reads TGTGCCAGCACCCTCAATGGAGGTGGCGGGGGTTACAATGAGCAGTTCTTC.